The 24 T cell receptor beta chains below come from one sample, sequenced in a study of OX40 agonist ivuxolimab in advanced cancers. Library construction relied on the immunoSEQ multiplex PCR assay. TCRdb retrieved this table from immuneACCESS and kept in-frame rearrangements only. Not all clones are present; in checked studies, unresolved V genes account for under half, and no reason is known for the remainder. The sample profile shows roughly 24,000 clones; around 83% of them were found once. 30% to 40% of the sample is held by the ten biggest clonotypes. The starting material was CD4+ or CD8+ T cells sorted from blood, obtained in a trial of the OX40 agonist ivuxolimab. The receptors here all came from an adult with an advanced solid tumor such as melanoma, head and neck, liver or kidney cancer.

The CDR3 here is CASSLLSGGYQETQYF. As DNA, the CDR3 is TGTGCCAGCAGCTTGCTTAGCGGGGGGTACCAAGAGACCCAGTACTTC. This chain joins TRBV5-6 and TRBJ2-5, with 10 bases lining up with TRBD2. The germline CDR1 and CDR2 sequences are SGHDT and YYEEEE. The CDR3 runs 16 residues. The V segment lost 1 base and the J segment 0 bases; nucleotides outside the gene matches: 3.

Turning to this clone: The identical CDR3 is also encoded by other nucleotide sequences in the sample. The chain uses TRBV19 and TRBJ2-7; TRBD1 agrees at 12 bases. With 1 base clipped from V and 4 bases from J, the junction kept 2 bases outside the gene matches. Per germline, CDR1 LNHDA and CDR2 SQIVND (reference sequence). The CDR3 is made up of 15 amino acids. CDR3 residues: CASSIAGQGAYEQYF. The CDR3 nucleotides are TGTGCCAGTAGTATAGCGGGACAGGGGGCTTACGAGCAGTACTTC. The full variable domain, completed using reference TRBV19 and TRBJ2-7, is DGGITQSPKYLFRKEGQNVTLSCEQNLNHDAMYWYRQDPGQGLRLIYYSQIVNDFQKGDIAEGYSVSREKKESFPLTVTSAQKNPTAFYLCASSIAGQGAYEQYFGPGTRLTVT.

This clone was observed a single time. CDR3 DNA: TGTGCCAGCAGCTTAGATCCAGGGGGCTCTCCTCCCTATGGCTACACCTTC. This translates into CASSLDPGGSPPYGYTF. The V and J genes are TRBV13 and TRBJ1-2, with 8 bases matching TRBD1. CDR3 length: 17 amino acids. Germline CDR1 and CDR2: PRHDT and FYEKMQ (reference sequence). J lost 4 bases, V lost 1 base, and 11 bases had no gene match.

V usage is TRBV10-1 and J usage is TRBJ2-3; D may match TRBD1 or TRBD2 (5 bases each). Trimming left V 2 bases short and J 2 bases short, with 8 bases between. Germline V gene lookup returns CDR1 WNHNN and CDR2 SYGVQD (reference sequence). The CDR3 extends over 14 amino acids. The CDR3 sequence is CASSEVGVTDTQYF. The CDR3 DNA is TGCGCCAGCAGTGAGGTGGGGGTCACAGATACGCAGTATTTT.

The chain recombines TRBV2 with TRBJ1-2; possible D gene TRBD1, 5 bases. Trimming took 10 bases from V and 0 from J, leaving 12 bases between them. This CDR3 is built from 13 residues. The germline V gene has CDR1 SNHLY and CDR2 FYNNEI. CDR3 protein: CAISTATNYGYTF. CDR3 in DNA: TGTGCCATTTCGACAGCGACTAACTATGGCTACACCTTC.

The CDR3 DNA reads as TGTGCCAGCAGCGCCCGGGGGGGGGCTTCCTACGAGCAGTACTTC. Translating it yields CASSARGGASYEQYF. This chain links TRBV2 with TRBJ2-7, with 8 bases lining up with TRBD2. Germline CDR1 SNHLY, CDR2 FYNNEI. The J segment lost 1 base and the V segment lost 6 bases, leaving 8 bases of the junction unmatched. This CDR3 is built from 15 residues.

The rearrangement uses TRBV28 and TRBJ2-7; 9 bases match TRBD2. With V trimmed by 5 bases and J by 2 bases, 1 base remained unmatched. There are 13 residues in the CDR3. Germline V lookup: CDR1 MDHEN, CDR2 SYDVKM. The CDR3 region is CASSIAGAYEQYF. CDR3 bases: TGTGCCAGCAGTATAGCGGGAGCCTACGAGCAGTACTTC. The full variable domain, its missing parts supplied by reference TRBV28 and TRBJ2-7, is DVKVTQSSRYLVKRTGEKVFLECVQDMDHENMFWYRQDPGLGLRLIYFSYDVKMKEKGDIPEGYSVSREKKERFSLILESASTNQTSMYLCASSIAGAYEQYFGPGTRLTVT.

Only one count was recorded for this clone. V gene TRBV29-1 combines with J gene TRBJ1-1; no firm D call. Germline CDR1 is SQVTM and CDR2 is ANQGSEA. The CDR3 has 12 residues. Trimming cost V 4 bases and J 3 bases, with 9 bases left between them. The CDR3 DNA reads as TGCAGCGTTGTCGGAACGTACACTGAAGCTTTCTTT. Translation: CSVVGTYTEAFF.

This sequence joins TRBV7-6 and TRBJ1-5; D call uncertain. Germline V gene lookup returns CDR1 SGHVS and CDR2 FNYEAQ. This CDR3 region has 15 residues. Trimming pared 1 base from V and 3 bases from J, leaving 10 bases between. In DNA form, the CDR3 reads TGTGCCAGCAGCTTAGGGTCCGGAATCAATCAGCCCCAGCATTTT. Translating it yields CASSLGSGINQPQHF.

Concerning this clone itself: One end of the junction is discordant with germline, which a read error may explain. This chain links TRBV6-1 with TRBJ1-5; 7 bases align to TRBD1. Germline V lookup: CDR1 MNHNS, CDR2 SASEGT. The CDR3 contains 13 residues. The CDR3 DNA follows: TGTGCCAGTAGTGGACAGGACAATCGGCCCCAGCATTTT. This encodes CASSGQDNRPQHF.

The chain has TRBV11-3 and TRBJ2-3; TRBD2 is a possible D gene (6 bases). The CDR3 contains 20 residues. Between the trimmed V and J ends, which lost 1 base and 1 base, there was a span of 24 bases. CDR1 is SGHNT, CDR2 YENEEA, per germline. For the CDR3, the DNA is TGTGCCAGCAGCTTAGCGGGGAAAGGGGCGGGGCGGGGTGGCACAGATACGCAGTATTTT. It is translated as CASSLAGKGAGRGGTDTQYF.

The chain joins TRBV4-1 to TRBJ2-7; 12 bases are a match to TRBD2. Unmatched junction bases numbered 4, after V lost 0 bases and J lost 4 bases. Germline values: CDR1 MGHRA, CDR2 YSYEKL. This CDR3 contains 16 residues. In DNA, the CDR3 is TGCGCCAGCAGCCAAGATGCGACTAGCGGGAGTTACGAGCAGTACTTC. Residues: CASSQDATSGSYEQYF.

The chain is built from TRBV7-9 and TRBJ1-2, with 7 nucleotides matching TRBD1. CDR3 size: 19 residues. Germline V gene sequence: CDR1 SEHNR, CDR2 FQNEAQ (reference sequence). The junction had 23 bases not matched to a gene; V was cut back by 2 bases and J by 8 bases. CDR3 coding DNA: TGTGCCAGCAGCTTATCCTTTACCGAGTCCTATTACAGGGGAGGCGGCTACACCTTC. This translates into CASSLSFTESYYRGGGYTF.

The CDR3 region has the DNA TGTGCCAGCAGTTTAGAAGGGACAGGGGGCACCTACGAGCAGTACTTC. It translates to CASSLEGTGGTYEQYF. The chain carries TRBV27 and TRBJ2-7, with 12 nucleotides matching TRBD1. V shed 2 bases and J 2 bases; nucleotides not matched to a gene: 4. Germline lookup yields CDR1 MNHEY and CDR2 SMNVEV (reference sequence). This CDR3 region has 16 residues.

This clone was seen only a few times. V gene TRBV4-3 combines with J gene TRBJ1-1; D not resolved. The CDR3 has 14 amino acids. From germline, CDR1 is LGHNA and CDR2 YSLEER. V was cut by 0 bases and J by 4 bases, with 9 bases left in between. The CDR3 nucleotides are TGCGCCAGCAGCCAAGATTTTACAGCCACTGAAGCTTTCTTT. This translates into CASSQDFTATEAFF.

The rearrangement joins TRBV4-2 to TRBJ2-1; 8 bases align to TRBD2. Unmatched junction bases numbered 5, after V lost 0 bases and J lost 4 bases. CDR1 and CDR2 from the germline V gene are LGHNA and YNFKEQ. There are 16 residues in the CDR3. CDR3 sequence (DNA): TGTGCCAGCAGCCAAGAGCGAACTAGCGGATACAATGAGCAGTTCTTC. The encoded protein is CASSQERTSGYNEQFF.

This sequence joins TRBV19 and TRBJ1-1; no clear D gene. The germline CDR1 and CDR2 sequences are LNHDA and SQIVND (reference sequence). CDR3 length equals 12 residues. Trimming removed 1 base from V and 4 bases from J, with 4 bases in between. The CDR3 spells CASSIGPTEAFF. The CDR3 DNA is TGTGCCAGTAGTATAGGACCCACTGAAGCTTTCTTT.

The chain is built from TRBV5-6 and TRBJ2-1; TRBD1 matches 9 bases. The CDR3 covers 15 residues. Per germline, CDR1 SGHDT and CDR2 YYEEEE. The junction had 5 bases not matched to a gene; V was cut back by 4 bases and J by 3 bases. The CDR3 sequence: CASSDPGQGYNEQFF. For the CDR3, the DNA is TGTGCCAGCAGCGACCCGGGACAGGGCTACAATGAGCAGTTCTTC.

This clone has just one count. The rearrangement links TRBV5-1 to TRBJ2-4; D is possibly TRBD1 (6 bases). Deletions cut 3 bases from V and 0 bases from J, with 13 bases between. Looked up from germline, CDR1 is SGHRS and CDR2 is YFSETQ. CDR3 length equals 16 residues. The DNA for the CDR3 is TGCGCCAGCAGCTGGACAGACTCCGGAGCCAAAAACATTCAGTACTTC. Its translation: CASSWTDSGAKNIQYF.

The CDR3 DNA is TGTGCCAGCAGCTTCACTAGTACAACATCGTTCTTC. Protein product: CASSFTSTTSFF. The chain couples TRBV7-9 to TRBJ2-1, with D possibly matching TRBD2 (5 bases). CDR3 length: 12 residues. V gave up 3 bases and J gave up 15 bases, with 15 bases separating them. Germline lookup yields CDR1 SEHNR and CDR2 FQNEAQ (reference sequence).

V gene TRBV4-3 combines with J gene TRBJ2-7; D gene ambiguous. V shed 1 base and J shed 4 bases, with 11 bases lying between them. From germline, CDR1 is LGHNA and CDR2 YSLEER. CDR3 length: 14 residues. As DNA, the CDR3 is TGCGCCAGCAGCCAAGGGATTGGGTTTTACGAGCAGTACTTC. Translating gives CASSQGIGFYEQYF.

The J gene is TRBJ2-3, the V gene TRBV4-1; no definite D call. V was cut by 1 base and J by 6 bases, with 5 bases left in between. This CDR3 has 12 amino acids. CDR1 is MGHRA, CDR2 YSYEKL, per germline. CDR3: CASSQAGDTQYF. DNA of the CDR3: TGCGCCAGCAGCCAAGCTGGGGATACGCAGTATTTT.

This clone was observed once. V and J are TRBV14 and TRBJ2-7; TRBD1 matches 7 bases. Trimming removed 1 base from V and 1 base from J; junction bases left unmatched: 19. This CDR3 region has 20 residues. Germline CDR1 and CDR2: SGHDN and FVKESK. DNA for the CDR3: TGTGCCAGCAGCCAAGGCGTTCGGGACAGCTTTACTCGAGGGTCCTACGAGCAGTACTTC. It translates to CASSQGVRDSFTRGSYEQYF.

V gene TRBV15 combines with J gene TRBJ2-1; possibly TRBD1 for D (5 bases). The CDR3 has 15 amino acids. The V and J ends lost 1 base and 2 bases respectively, with 9 bases between them. In germline, CDR1 is LNHNV, CDR2 YYDKDF (reference sequence). CDR3 coding DNA: TGTGCCACCAGCAGAGCCAGGGCTGCCTACAATGAGCAGTTCTTC. Protein: CATSRARAAYNEQFF.